The entry below gives a single T cell receptor (beta chain) sequence along with its context. Only one count was recorded for this clone. Its antigen remains unidentified. No quality values exist for individual bases; no much larger clone is one base distant. In light of the paper, this sample's time point label describes: cycle 2 day 1 (C2D1) of nivolumab. Every trial patient had relapsed following autologous stem cell transplantation, and prior brentuximab vedotin exposure was what differed among cohorts A, B and C. The trial cohort comprised a few dozen patients with relapsed/refractory classical Hodgkin lymphoma whose best overall responses were complete response, partial response or progressive disease. Trial patients were treated with single-agent nivolumab in the multi-cohort phase II CheckMate 205 trial. An independent review committee assessed best overall response by applying the 2007 International Working Group response criteria. Trial PBMCs were collected just before the start of nivolumab (C1D1) and during therapy at cycle 2 day 1 and cycle 4 day 1. After peripheral blood was drawn into 8 mL Vacutainer Cell Preparation Tubes, PBMCs were isolated by centrifugation and then cryopreserved.

V is pared back by 0 bases and J by 1 base, with 15 bases lying between the germline termini. The CDR3 runs 17 amino acids, cysteine and phenylalanine included. Just CDR3 DNA is preserved here, 51 bases in frame from base 1. The germline V gene (reference sequence) provides CDR1 MNHEY and CDR2 SMNVEV. This specimen comes from a study of PD-1 blockade in classical Hodgkin lymphoma (TCRdb year 2020). Concerning the study at large: Nivolumab dosing was 3 mg/kg intravenously every 2 weeks, continuing until either disease progression or unacceptable toxicity. A peripheral blood immune signature of response to PD-1 blockade in classical Hodgkin lymphoma was defined using TCR beta sequencing and CyTOF. Points the paper makes about the study in general: The study was restricted to a single clinical trial cohort, and the causes of repertoire differences, possibly disease activity or prior therapy, were left undefined. Trial patients with a complete response had baseline diversity similar to that of newly diagnosed patients, while partial responders and progressors had significantly lower diversity. By C4D1, a significant rise was seen in CD4+ TCR diversity but not in CD8+ TCR diversity (p=0.0027 vs p=0.16), and the rise was most apparent among complete responders (p=0.02). Lower diversity was seen in patients whose nivolumab began less than 1 year after ASCT, and these patients were left out of later analyses so that immune reconstitution would not confound the results. Baseline TCR diversity was reported to be lower in newly diagnosed patients than in healthy donors, and even lower in relapsed/refractory patients.

Genomic DNA was extracted with the Qiagen DNeasy kit from unsorted PBMCs and from negatively selected CD4+ and CD8+ fractions. TCR beta CDR3 regions were amplified by immunoSEQ multiplex PCR using primers annealing to V and J segments. Amplification bias was minimized using a synthetic immune receptor repertoire, and residual bias was removed computationally after sequencing. The source study handled its data this way. Repertoire diversity was quantified as the Shannon entropy index using custom Python scripts. Unsorted, CD4+ and CD8+ repertoires were analyzed separately, except in combined analyses where CD4+ and CD8+ sequences were merged in silico. A clone was considered expanded if an increase in frequency of at least 2-fold after treatment relative to C1D1 was found, and a pseudocount of 0.5 was applied to clones undetected at baseline. Clones with 0 or 1 copy at C1D1 were defined as singleton clones, while clones with 2 or more copies were defined as non-singleton clones. Clones expanded in unsorted samples were assigned a CD4+, CD8+ or unknown annotation through matching of protein sequences in sorted samples from the same patient. Wilcoxon tests on paired samples were used to test changes in diversity from C1D1 to C4D1. What TCRdb holds here is the immuneACCESS table cut down to in-frame rearrangements. Part of the clones is not present; checked against another copy, under half of the missing clones reflect an unresolved V gene, and the others are unexplained. That table is the source of V, J and clone size, and D and trimming were worked out from the DNA. The sample data list tens of thousands of clones, and about 80% of these were observed just once. Clones ranked in the top ten supply about 40% of the sample.

Sequences were derived from peripheral blood mononuclear cells (PBMCs), sampled before the second cycle of nivolumab. The sequence derives from a human donor with classical Hodgkin lymphoma. This chain is built from TRBV27 and TRBJ1-1; no D gene can be assigned with confidence. The sequenced DNA: TGTGCCAGCAGTTTATCCCCTACGGGGAAACAGAACACTGAAGCTTTCTTT. Its protein is CASSLSPTGKQNTEAFF.